Each of the 2 T cell receptor beta chains below was sequenced from the same sample in a study of blood T cell repertoires in COVID-19. Data came from immunoSEQ multiplex PCR; TCRdb stores just in-frame clones and leaves some out. The repertoire holds some 290,000 clones, with about nine tenths as singletons. The sample was peripheral blood. All receptors come from a woman aged 25 to 39 with COVID-19, enrolled during active disease.

The rearrangement uses TRBV11-3 and TRBJ1-1; 8 nucleotides agree with TRBD1. Germline trimming cut 5 bases from V and 0 bases from J; bases unmatched to any gene: 2. This CDR3 has 14 amino acids. Per the germline V gene, CDR1 is SGHNT and CDR2 is YENEEA. CDR3 nucleotides: TGTGCCAGCAGCGGGACAGGTTTGAACACTGAAGCTTTCTTT. Translation gives CASSGTGLNTEAFF.

The chain combines TRBV7-9 with TRBJ2-1; perhaps TRBD2 as D (6 bases). Germline CDR1 SEHNR, CDR2 FQNEAQ (reference sequence). The ends were cut back, 5 bases at V and 6 bases at J, with 23 bases in the middle. The CDR3 is 17 amino acids. CDR3 residues: CASSPRLEWGMGNEQFF. CDR3 nucleotides: TGTGCCAGCAGCCCCCGACTAGAGTGGGGGATGGGCAATGAGCAGTTCTTC.